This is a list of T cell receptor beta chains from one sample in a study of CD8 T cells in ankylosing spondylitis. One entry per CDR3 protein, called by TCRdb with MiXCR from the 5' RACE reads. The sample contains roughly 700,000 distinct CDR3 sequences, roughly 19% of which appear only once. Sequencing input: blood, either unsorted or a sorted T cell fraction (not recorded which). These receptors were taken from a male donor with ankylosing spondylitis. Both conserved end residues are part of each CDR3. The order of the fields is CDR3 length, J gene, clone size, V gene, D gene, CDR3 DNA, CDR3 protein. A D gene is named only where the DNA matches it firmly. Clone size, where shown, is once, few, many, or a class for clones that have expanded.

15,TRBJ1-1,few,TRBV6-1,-,TGTGCCAGCAGTGAATATGGGGGGCGCGTCGCTGAAGCTTTCTTT,CASSEYGGRVAEAFF
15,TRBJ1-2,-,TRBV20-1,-,TGCAGTGCTAGAGATGTTAAGGGGATTAACTATGGCTACACCTTC,CSARDVKGINYGYTF
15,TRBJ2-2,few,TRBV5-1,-,TGCGCCAGCAGCTTGCAGGGGATGGGGACCGGGGAGCTGTTTTTT,CASSLQGMGTGELFF
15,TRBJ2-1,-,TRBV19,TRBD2,TGTGCCAGTAGTATAGGACTAGCGTTCGGCAATGAGCAGTTCTTC,CASSIGLAFGNEQFF
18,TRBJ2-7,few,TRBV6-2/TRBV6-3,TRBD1,TGTGCCAGCAGTTACTCCCGACAGGGTACGCGGATGGTGGTCGAGCAGTACTTC,CASSYSRQGTRMVVEQYF
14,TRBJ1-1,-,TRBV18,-,TGTGCCAGCTCCTATGACAGGAAGAACACTGAAGCTTTCTTT,CASSYDRKNTEAFF
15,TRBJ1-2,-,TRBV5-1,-,TGCGCCAGCAGCGTGGGGGGAGACTCGGCGGCTGGCTACACCTTC,CASSVGGDSAAGYTF
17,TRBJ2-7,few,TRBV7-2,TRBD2,TGTGCCAGCAGCTTCCTAGCGGGAGGGCCAGGTAGCTACGAGCAGTACTTC,CASSFLAGGPGSYEQYF
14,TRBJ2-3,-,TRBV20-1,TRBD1,TGCAGTGCTGAGGGGGCGGTCGGCACAGATACGCAGTATTTT,CSAEGAVGTDTQYF
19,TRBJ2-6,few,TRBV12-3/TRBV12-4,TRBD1,TGTGCCAGCAGCCGTCGAAAAGGGACAGGGGTACCTGGGGCCAACGTCCTGACTTTC,CASSRRKGTGVPGANVLTF
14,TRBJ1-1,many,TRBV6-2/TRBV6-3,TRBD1,TGCGCCAGCAGCCGGACAGGGGAGAACACTGAAGCTTTCTTT,CASSRTGENTEAFF
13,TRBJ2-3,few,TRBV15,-,TGTGCCACCAGCTCAGTGAGCACAGATACGCAGTATTTT,CATSSVSTDTQYF
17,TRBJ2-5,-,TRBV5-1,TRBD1,TGCGCCAGCAGCTTGGTGGGGACAGGGTCCAGGGAAGAGACCCAGTACTTC,CASSLVGTGSREETQYF
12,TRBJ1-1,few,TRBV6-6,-,TGTGCCAGCAGTTACGACACCTCTGAAGCTTTCTTT,CASSYDTSEAFF
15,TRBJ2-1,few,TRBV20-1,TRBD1,TGCAGTGCTAGAGACCGGGACAGGGGAAGGCATGAGCAGTTCTTC,CSARDRDRGRHEQFF
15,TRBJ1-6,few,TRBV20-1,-,TGCAGTGCTAGAAATACCAGGGGTGGTAATTCACCCCTCCACTTT,CSARNTRGGNSPLHF
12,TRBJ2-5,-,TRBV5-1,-,TGCGCCAGCAGCCAGTACCAAGAGACCCAGTACTTC,CASSQYQETQYF
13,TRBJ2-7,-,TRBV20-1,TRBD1,TGCAGCGCCGGACAGGGCGCCCGCTACGAGCAGTACTTC,CSAGQGARYEQYF
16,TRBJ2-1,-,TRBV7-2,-,TGTGCCAGCAGCTTTTCCGGGTGGAGCTCCTACAATGAGCAGTTCTTC,CASSFSGWSSYNEQFF
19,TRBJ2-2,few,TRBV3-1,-,TGTGCCAGCAGCCAACCCGGGGGTGGTTCAGGGTCGTCCACCGGGGAGCTGTTTTTT,CASSQPGGGSGSSTGELFF
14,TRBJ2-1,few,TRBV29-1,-,TGCAGCGTTGGGGCGGACCTTTCCTACAATGAGCAGTTCTTC,CSVGADLSYNEQFF
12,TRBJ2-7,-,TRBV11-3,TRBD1,TGTGCCAGCGCAGGGGGAGCCTACGAGCAGTACTTC,CASAGGAYEQYF
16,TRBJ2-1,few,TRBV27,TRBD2,TGTGCCACCAAAAAGACTAGCGGGTACTCCTACAATGAGCAGTTCTTC,CATKKTSGYSYNEQFF
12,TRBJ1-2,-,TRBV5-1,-,TGCGCCAGCAGCTTAAACTCTGGTGGCTACACCTTC,CASSLNSGGYTF
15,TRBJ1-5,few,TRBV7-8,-,TGTGCCAGCAGCCCTGACGGGCGAAGCAATCAGCCCCAGCATTTT,CASSPDGRSNQPQHF
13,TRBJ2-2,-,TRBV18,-,TGTGCCACACCGGGGCCCGACACCGGGGAGCTGTTTTTT,CATPGPDTGELFF
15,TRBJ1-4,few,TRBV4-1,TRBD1,TGCGCCAGCAGCCACATAGACAGGGGCGTAGAAAAACTGTTTTTT,CASSHIDRGVEKLFF
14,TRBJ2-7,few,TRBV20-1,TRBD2,TGCAGTGCTCGATCAACTAGCGGGACCTACGAGCAGTACTTC,CSARSTSGTYEQYF
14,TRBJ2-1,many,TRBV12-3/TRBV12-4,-,TGTGCCAGCAGTTTAGGGTACTCCGGAAGTGAGCAGTTCTTC,CASSLGYSGSEQFF
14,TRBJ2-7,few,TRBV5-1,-,TGCGCCAGCAGCTTGGACAGCTTCACCTACGAGCAGTACTTC,CASSLDSFTYEQYF
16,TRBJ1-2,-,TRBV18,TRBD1,TGTGCCAGCTCACCACCGCACAAACAGGGGAACTATGGCTACACCTTC,CASSPPHKQGNYGYTF
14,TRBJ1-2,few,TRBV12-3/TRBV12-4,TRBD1,TGTGCCAGCACTTTTACCGGGACAGCCTATGGCTACACCTTC,CASTFTGTAYGYTF
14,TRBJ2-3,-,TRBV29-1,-,TGCAGCGTTGCGGGGGCGGCCGGCACAGATACGCAGTATTTT,CSVAGAAGTDTQYF
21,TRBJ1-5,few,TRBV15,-,TGTGCCACCAGCATACCTTCGGGCGAAATCGCCAACCATGCGAGCAATCAGCCCCAGCATTTT,CATSIPSGEIANHASNQPQHF
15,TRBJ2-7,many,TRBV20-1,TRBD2,TGCAGTGCTTCATCCGGTAGGGACTACTCCTACGAGCAGTACTTC,CSASSGRDYSYEQYF
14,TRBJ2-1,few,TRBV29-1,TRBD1,TGCAGCGTTACGACAGGGGGACCTTACAATGAGCAGTTCTTC,CSVTTGGPYNEQFF
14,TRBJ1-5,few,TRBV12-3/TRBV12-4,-,TGTGCCAGCAGCCCAGCCGGGGGCAATCAGCCCCAGCATTTT,CASSPAGGNQPQHF
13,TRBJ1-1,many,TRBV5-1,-,TGCGCCAGCAGCTCAAGGGTTAACACTGAAGCTTTCTTT,CASSSRVNTEAFF
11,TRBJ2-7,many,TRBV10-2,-,TGCGCCAGCAGGCGATCCTACGAGCAGTACTTC,CASRRSYEQYF
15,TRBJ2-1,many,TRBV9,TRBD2,TGTGCCAGCAGCGTCGGACTAGCGGAGTACAATGAGCAGTTCTTC,CASSVGLAEYNEQFF
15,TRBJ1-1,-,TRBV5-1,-,TGCGCCAGCAGCTTGGTACCTGGGGCAAGGGCTGAAGCTTTCTTT,CASSLVPGARAEAFF
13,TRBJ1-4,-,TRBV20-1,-,TGCAGTGCTAGTCAGTTCCTGGGGGAAAAACTGTTTTTT,CSASQFLGEKLFF
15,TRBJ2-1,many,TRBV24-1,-,TGTGCCACCAGTGATTGGTCCTCCGCCTACAATGAGCAGTTCTTC,CATSDWSSAYNEQFF
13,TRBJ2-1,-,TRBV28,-,TGTGCCAGCAGTCTCAAGGCCTCCCATGAGCAGTTCTTC,CASSLKASHEQFF
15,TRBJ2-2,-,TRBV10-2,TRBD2,TGCGCCAGCAGTGTTAGCGGGGGTTTAGGCGGGGAGCTGTTTTTT,CASSVSGGLGGELFF
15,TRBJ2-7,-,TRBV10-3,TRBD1,TGTGCCATCAGTGACCCGGGACAGGGGGCCAAAGAGCAGTACTTC,CAISDPGQGAKEQYF
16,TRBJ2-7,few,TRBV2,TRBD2,TGTGCCAGCAGTCACGGACTAGCGGGAGACGGCTACGAGCAGTACTTC,CASSHGLAGDGYEQYF
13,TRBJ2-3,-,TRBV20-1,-,TGCAGTGCCCGGGACATTAGCACAGATACGCAGTATTTT,CSARDISTDTQYF
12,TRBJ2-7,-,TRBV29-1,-,TGCAGCGTTGTGGACCAAGCCTACGAGCAGTACTTC,CSVVDQAYEQYF
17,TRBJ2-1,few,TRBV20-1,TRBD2,TGCAGTGCTAGAGATGGGGCGGGGACTAGCGGCTACAATGAGCAGTTCTTC,CSARDGAGTSGYNEQFF
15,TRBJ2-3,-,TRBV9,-,TGTGCCAGCAGCATAGTGGCTAGCCGCAAAGATACGCAGTATTTT,CASSIVASRKDTQYF
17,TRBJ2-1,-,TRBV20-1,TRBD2,TGCAGTGCTCTAAGTGGGCTAGCGGGATTCACCTACAATGAGCAGTTCTTC,CSALSGLAGFTYNEQFF
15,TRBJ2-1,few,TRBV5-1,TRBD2,TGCGCCAGCACTCTTACTAGCGGGATGAAAAATGAGCAGTTCTTC,CASTLTSGMKNEQFF
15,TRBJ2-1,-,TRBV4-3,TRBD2,TGCGCCAGCAGCCAGAGACTAGCGGATTACAATGAGCAGTTCTTC,CASSQRLADYNEQFF
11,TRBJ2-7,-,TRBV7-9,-,TGTGCCAGCAGCCCCCTCCCTGAGCAGTACTTC,CASSPLPEQYF
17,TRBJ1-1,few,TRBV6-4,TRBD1,TGTGCCAGCAGTGACGCCGGGACAGGGGTTGTTTCAGCTGAAGCTTTCTTT,CASSDAGTGVVSAEAFF
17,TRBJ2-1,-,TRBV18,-,TGTGCCAGCTCACCCCCCGGGAGCGGGCCTACCTACAATGAGCAGTTCTTC,CASSPPGSGPTYNEQFF
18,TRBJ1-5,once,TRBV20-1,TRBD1,TGCAGTGCTAGAGATCCGACGCAGGGGGCGAGCGGCAATCAGCCCCAGCATTTT,CSARDPTQGASGNQPQHF
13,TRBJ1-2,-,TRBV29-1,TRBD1,TGCAGCGTCCCCGGGACAGGGGGCAAGGGCTACACCTTC,CSVPGTGGKGYTF
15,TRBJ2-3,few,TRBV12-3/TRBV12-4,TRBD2,TGTGCCAGCAGTCTCAGACTAGCGGGGGGGGATACGCAGTATTTT,CASSLRLAGGDTQYF